The 10 T cell receptor beta chains presented below share a single source sample, sequenced in a study of cytomegalovirus exposure and HLA in healthy donors (dated by TCRdb to 2017 to 2019). The library was produced with the immunoSEQ multiplex PCR assay. This immuneACCESS table, as held by TCRdb, lists in-frame sequences with V and J called but not all clones. Of the missing ones, under half trace to an unresolved V gene in checked studies; the others have no known cause. The sample data list 250,000 to 400,000 clones, and approximately 86% of these were observed just once. More than 0.95% of the sample comes from the top ten. The sequenced sample was PBMCs. The receptors shown here come from a man aged 30 to 39 in good health and CMV-seronegative.

J is TRBJ2-1 and V is TRBV19; D gene ambiguous. Germline CDR1 and CDR2: LNHDA and SQIVND (reference sequence). Trimming took 4 bases from V and 7 from J, leaving 5 bases between them. This CDR3 spans 11 amino acids. CDR3 in amino acids: CASSNRNEQFF. CDR3 nucleotide sequence: TGTGCCAGTAGTAATAGAAATGAGCAGTTCTTC.

The chain has TRBV6-1 and TRBJ2-7; 7 nucleotides agree with TRBD2. This CDR3 is 15 amino acids long. Per germline, CDR1 MNHNS and CDR2 SASEGT. The V gene end was trimmed by 3 bases and the J gene end by 2 bases; junction bases not matched to a gene: 7. CDR3 sequence (DNA): TGTGCCAGCAGTGACCGGACGGCGGGGGCCTACGAGCAGTACTTC. Its protein product is CASSDRTAGAYEQYF.

This chain joins TRBV7-9 and TRBJ1-6, with TRBD1 identical over 8 bases. The CDR3 length is 15 residues. V dropped 3 bases and J dropped 7; count of bases not matched to a gene: 5. Germline-derived CDR1 and CDR2 are SEHNR and FQNEAQ (reference sequence). The CDR3 DNA reads as TGTGCCAGCAGCTTTCCAGGACAGGGCAATTCACCCCTCCACTTT. Its protein is CASSFPGQGNSPLHF.

This sequence joins TRBV4-1 and TRBJ2-1; the match to TRBD1 covers 7 bases. The CDR3 has 15 amino acids. In germline, CDR1 is MGHRA, CDR2 YSYEKL. Trimming cost V 0 bases and J 10 bases; bases outside gene matches: 9. The CDR3 protein is CASSQDGDRVREQFF. In nucleotides, the CDR3 is TGCGCCAGCAGCCAAGATGGCGACAGGGTCAGGGAGCAGTTCTTC.

This rearrangement joins TRBV25-1 to TRBJ1-4, with TRBD1 identical over 8 bases. Germline V gene sequence: CDR1 MGHDK, CDR2 SYGVNS. This CDR3 contains 15 residues. With V trimmed by 3 bases and J by 8 bases, 8 bases remained unmatched. The CDR3 region has the DNA TGTGCCAGCAGTGACTACGGGACAGGAGAGGAAAAACTGTTTTTT. Translated, it gives CASSDYGTGEEKLFF.

V usage is TRBV13 and J usage is TRBJ2-1; TRBD2 matches at 14 bases. V gave up 5 bases and J gave up 5 bases; unmatched junction bases: 11. This CDR3 has 18 residues. Germline CDR1 reads PRHDT; CDR2 reads FYEKMQ (reference sequence). CDR3 residues: CASSTRPGTSGGHNEQFF. DNA of the CDR3: TGTGCCAGCAGCACCCGTCCCGGGACTAGCGGGGGACACAATGAGCAGTTCTTC.

J is TRBJ2-7 and V is TRBV7-9; 7 positions agree with TRBD1. Trimming cost V 5 bases and J 3 bases; bases outside gene matches: 16. This CDR3 has 17 amino acids. Germline V lookup: CDR1 SEHNR, CDR2 FQNEAQ (reference sequence). Here the CDR3 reads CASSPRTGTDDFYEQYF. Written as DNA, the CDR3 is TGTGCCAGCAGCCCAAGGACGGGGACAGACGACTTCTACGAGCAGTACTTC. Variable domain in full (rest from reference TRBV7-9 and TRBJ2-7): DTGVSQNPRHKITKRGQNVTFRCDPISEHNRLYWYRQTLGQGPEFLTYFQNEAQLEKSRLLSDRFSAERPKGSFSTLEIQRTEQGDSAMYLCASSPRTGTDDFYEQYFGPGTRLTVT.

This clone was counted only a few times. This chain links TRBV2 with TRBJ1-3; 7 bases are shared with TRBD1. This CDR3 has 15 amino acids. V lost 5 bases to trimming and J lost 4 bases; unmatched junction nucleotides: 8. The germline V gene has CDR1 SNHLY and CDR2 FYNNEI. The DNA for the CDR3 is TGTGCCAGCAGTAAAGAACAGGGGTCCGGAAACACCATATATTTT. This encodes CASSKEQGSGNTIYF.

The chain couples TRBV4-2 to TRBJ2-2, with 7 bases matching TRBD2. CDR3 length equals 19 residues. Germline-derived CDR1 and CDR2 are LGHNA and YNFKEQ. V gave up 3 bases and J gave up 0 bases; unmatched junction bases: 13. CDR3 residues: CASSQTRTSLLANTGELFF. The CDR3 DNA follows: TGTGCCAGCAGCCAGACTCGGACTAGTTTACTCGCGAACACCGGGGAGCTGTTTTTT.

J is TRBJ2-2 and V is TRBV21-1; TRBD2 reflects the table's D call only, with no check against the DNA. TRBV21-1 is given as a pseudogene. This CDR3 region has 16 residues. CDR3 region: CASRKGGVSGTGELFF. CDR3 in DNA: TGTGCCAGCCGGAAAGGGGGGGTGTCAGGAACCGGGGAGCTGTTTTTT.